This is a list of T cell receptor beta chains from one sample in a study of OX40 agonist ivuxolimab in advanced cancers. Repertoires were generated with immunoSEQ multiplex PCR, while TCRdb's copy carries only in-frame clones and drops some. The sample records about 52,000 clones, 88% being singletons. This sample comprised CD4+ or CD8+ T cells sorted from blood, obtained in a trial of the OX40 agonist ivuxolimab. The receptors stem from an adult with an advanced solid tumor such as melanoma, head and neck, liver or kidney cancer. Both conserved end residues are part of each CDR3. A D gene is named only where the DNA matches it firmly. Not every row has a clone size; where given, it reads once, few, many or a size class.

TRBJ1-2 | . | TRBV6-4 | . | CASTPSVRSTNYGYTF
TRBJ2-2 | . | TRBV2 | TRBD1 | CASRDQDRGYTGELFF
TRBJ1-1 | . | TRBV4-3 | TRBD1 | CASSRDRGGGTEAFF
TRBJ2-7 | . | TRBV19 | TRBD1 | CASSSQQGAREQYF
TRBJ1-1 | . | TRBV2 | . | CASLLMNTEAFF
TRBJ1-2 | . | TRBV9 | . | CASSPRHGAFYGYTF
TRBJ1-1 | . | TRBV25-1 | . | CASSDWARGGVNTEAFF
TRBJ1-2 | few | TRBV4-1 | . | CASSQDSGILLGYTF
TRBJ2-1 | . | TRBV27 | . | CASKPDGGLYNEQFF
TRBJ2-2 | . | TRBV4-3 | TRBD2 | CASSHPAGGFNTGELFF
TRBJ2-3 | . | TRBV5-1 | . | CASTRRGSPSLLTDTQYF
TRBJ2-5 | . | TRBV2 | TRBD1 | CASSARQGVVKETQYF